This passage covers 25 T cell receptor beta chains from one sample sequenced in a study of identical twins. TCRdb recomputed calls from the 5' RACE reads with MiXCR, one row per CDR3 protein. Altogether roughly 250,000 distinct CDR3 sequences are present, more than 12% being singletons, with the ten largest covering 7% to 9.5%. Material: memory (CD45RO+) T cells sorted from blood. All receptors derive from a woman in her late teens or twenties in good health.

CDR3: CASSPRVGRNGYTF. The DNA of the CDR3 is TGTGCCAGCAGTCCCCGGGTTGGGCGCAATGGCTACACCTTC. This sequence joins TRBV27 and TRBJ1-2; no clear D gene. The V gene's germline CDR1 is MNHEY and CDR2 SMNVEV (reference sequence). V lost 5 bases to trimming and J lost 6 bases, with 16 bases between them. This CDR3 comprises 14 residues.

This clonotype was found many times. This chain links TRBV5-1 with TRBJ2-2; 8 bases are shared with TRBD1. CDR1 and CDR2 from the germline V gene are SGHRS and YFSETQ. V was clipped by 1 base and J by 4 bases; unmatched bases: 0. The CDR3 is 14 amino acids. The CDR3 spells CASSLQGATGELFF. CDR3 nucleotide sequence: TGCGCCAGCAGCTTGCAGGGGGCCACCGGGGAGCTGTTTTTT.

The gene calls are TRBV7-6 and TRBJ2-2; TRBD1 agrees at 7 bases. The CDR3 length is 16 residues. The V segment lost 6 bases and the J segment 0 bases; nucleotides outside the gene matches: 7. Germline CDR1 and CDR2: SGHVS and FNYEAQ. CDR3 nucleotides: TGTGCCAGCAGTCGGAGACAGGGTGCGAACACCGGGGAGCTGTTTTTT. As protein: CASSRRQGANTGELFF.

The CDR3 loop is CASSLKQLGRDRDTQYF. In DNA, the CDR3 is TGTGCCAGCAGCTTGAAGCAATTAGGGAGGGACCGAGATACGCAGTATTTT. This chain uses TRBV5-6 with TRBJ2-3, with 7 bases aligning to TRBD2. The CDR3 is 17 residues long. Trimming took 1 base from V and 5 from J; bases not matched to a gene: 13. Germline V lookup: CDR1 SGHDT, CDR2 YYEEEE.

This clonotype was seen only a few times. The chain combines TRBV12-3 or TRBV12-4 with TRBJ2-7; TRBD1 might be the D (6 bases). Trimming pared 5 bases from V and 2 bases from J, leaving 16 bases between. The CDR3 runs 15 residues. CDR3 sequence (DNA): TGTGCCAGCAGTAACTCAGGGGTCAGGACCTACGAGCAGTACTTC. It translates to CASSNSGVRTYEQYF.

This clonotype was seen repeatedly, ten times or more. The rearrangement joins TRBV12-3 or TRBV12-4 to TRBJ2-3; D ambiguous. Trimming took off 5 bases at V and 1 base at J, with 7 bases between the two ends. This CDR3 has 13 residues. DNA for the CDR3: TGTGCCAGCAGTCCCGCGGGCACAGATACGCAGTATTTT. Its protein product is CASSPAGTDTQYF.

Only a few counts were recorded for this clonotype. The genes are TRBV20-1 and TRBJ2-1; 14 positions agree with TRBD2. Germline V lookup: CDR1 DFQATT, CDR2 SNEGSKA (reference sequence). V dropped 1 base and J dropped 5; count of bases not matched to a gene: 4. CDR3 size: 16 residues. This CDR3 is CSARGTSGGSNNEQFF. In DNA form, the CDR3 reads TGCAGTGCTAGAGGGACTAGCGGGGGGTCAAACAATGAGCAGTTCTTC.

Ten or more counts support this clonotype. V is TRBV14 and J is TRBJ1-2, with D tentatively TRBD1 (5 bases). In germline, CDR1 is SGHDN, CDR2 FVKESK. The CDR3 contains 16 residues. The V end lost 3 bases, the J end lost 6 bases, and 20 bases lay between the germline ends. DNA for the CDR3: TGTGCCAGCAGCCAGGGATCCTTTCTTCAGGGAGATGGCTACACCTTC. This codes for CASSQGSFLQGDGYTF.

The gene calls are TRBV24-1 and TRBJ2-1; TRBD1 agrees at 8 bases. This CDR3 has 14 residues. J was trimmed by 2 bases and V by 10 bases; bases with no gene match: 6. The V gene's germline CDR1 is KGHDR and CDR2 SFDVKD. In DNA form, the CDR3 reads TGTGCCACGGAAGACAGGGGTCCCTACAATGAGCAGTTCTTC. Translated, it gives CATEDRGPYNEQFF.

This chain uses TRBV20-1 with TRBJ2-7; unclear D gene. The length of the CDR3 is 11 residues. Looked up from germline, CDR1 is DFQATT and CDR2 is SNEGSKA (reference sequence). The ends were cut back, 0 bases at V and 3 bases at J, with 3 bases in the middle. The CDR3 nucleotides read TGCAGTGCTAGAGAAGGCTACGAGCAGTACTTC. It codes for CSAREGYEQYF.

A few counts support this clonotype. The chain joins TRBV29-1 to TRBJ2-3, with D perhaps matching TRBD1 or TRBD2 (5 bases each). Germline CDR1 and CDR2: SQVTM and ANQGSEA. Trimming took 3 bases from V and 4 from J, leaving 20 bases between them. The CDR3 consists of 16 residues. The CDR3 bases are TGCAGCGTTGAGCGAGTCGACGGGGCCAGGGCAGATACGCAGTATTTT. Translation: CSVERVDGARADTQYF.

This clonotype was seen at least ten times. V gene TRBV29-1 combines with J gene TRBJ2-3, with 7 bases fitting TRBD2. After removal of 7 bases from V and 6 bases from J, the junction contained 7 bases not matched to a gene. Germline CDR1 SQVTM, CDR2 ANQGSEA. The CDR3 sequence is 12 residues long. The CDR3 protein is CSASGVADTQYF. The CDR3 region has the DNA TGCAGCGCAAGCGGGGTGGCGGATACGCAGTATTTT.

The sample holds many counts of this clonotype. The rearrangement joins TRBV5-1 to TRBJ2-7; no firm D call. Trimming pared 0 bases from V and 2 bases from J, leaving 9 bases between. The CDR3 consists of 14 residues. The germline gives CDR1 SGHRS, CDR2 YFSETQ. Here the CDR3 DNA reads TGCGCCAGCAGCTTGGCCCCAGGAGCCTACGAGCAGTACTTC. The encoded protein is CASSLAPGAYEQYF.

The J gene is TRBJ2-7, the V gene TRBV7-6; 8 bases agree with TRBD2. Germline CDR1 is SGHVS and CDR2 is FNYEAQ. J lost 6 bases, V lost 1 base, and 5 bases had no gene match. CDR3 length: 14 amino acids. This CDR3 is CASSLGHREGEQYF. The CDR3 nucleotides read TGTGCCAGCAGCTTAGGACATCGGGAGGGCGAGCAGTACTTC.

This clonotype was seen a few times. V and J are TRBV5-1 and TRBJ2-7; 7 bases are shared with TRBD2. The V gene's germline CDR1 is SGHRS and CDR2 YFSETQ. This CDR3 region has 13 residues. J lost 7 bases, V lost 0 bases, and 4 bases had no gene match. CDR3 bases: TGCGCCAGCAGCTTGGGACAGCGGGATGAGCAGTACTTC. Encoded protein: CASSLGQRDEQYF.

This clonotype was counted between two and nine times. V is TRBV3-1 and J is TRBJ1-1; 8 nucleotides match TRBD1. CDR3 length equals 12 residues. V shed 4 bases and J 10 bases; nucleotides not matched to a gene: 5. Germline lookup yields CDR1 LGHDT and CDR2 YNNKEL (reference sequence). CDR3 loop: CASSPNRGGAFF. Here the CDR3 DNA reads TGTGCCAGCAGCCCCAACAGGGGGGGAGCTTTCTTT.

A few counts support this clonotype. The chain couples TRBV5-1 to TRBJ1-2; D is ambiguous. CDR3 length: 12 residues. Germline lookup yields CDR1 SGHRS and CDR2 YFSETQ. Trimming removed 2 bases from V and 4 bases from J, with 6 bases in between. CDR3 sequence: CASSFEGYGYTF. The CDR3 region has the DNA TGCGCCAGCAGCTTCGAGGGCTATGGCTACACCTTC.

In its sample, this clonotype was seen many times. This rearrangement joins TRBV6-2 or TRBV6-3 to TRBJ2-6; possible D gene TRBD2, 6 bases. The CDR3 spans 15 residues. With 8 bases removed from V and 4 bases from J, the gap between germline ends came to 15 bases. Germline CDR1 MNHEY, CDR2 SVGEGT. The CDR3 region is CASGDFFKGANVLTF. The CDR3 DNA is TGTGCCAGCGGGGACTTCTTCAAGGGGGCCAACGTCCTGACTTTC.

In regard to this clonotype: A much larger clone lies a single base off, so this may be a read error. The rearrangement uses TRBV11-2 and TRBJ2-2; TRBD2 might be the D (5 bases). The CDR3 loop spans 17 amino acids. Per the germline V gene, CDR1 is SGHAT and CDR2 is FQNNGV. Trimming removed 3 bases at V and 2 bases at J, with 16 bases between. CDR3 residues: CASSLWGAGGNTGELFF. In DNA form, the CDR3 reads TGTGCCAGCAGCTTGTGGGGAGCTGGCGGAAACACCGGGGAGCTGTTTTTT.

This clonotype has just a few counts. The V call is TRBV18, the J call TRBJ2-5; tentative D call: TRBD2 (6 bases). Germline CDR1 KGHSH, CDR2 LQKENI. With 6 bases removed from V and 3 bases from J, the gap between germline ends came to 11 bases. The CDR3 spans 13 residues. The CDR3 spells CASSRGGKETQYF. The CDR3 DNA reads TGTGCCAGCTCGCGGGGTGGAAAAGAGACCCAGTACTTC. The whole variable domain, remainder taken from reference TRBV18 and TRBJ2-5, is NAGVMQNPRHLVRRRGQEARLRCSPMKGHSHVYWYRQLPEEGLKFMVYLQKENIIDESGMPKERFSAEFPKEGPSILRIQQVVRGDSAAYFCASSRGGKETQYFGPGTRLLVL.

This rearrangement joins TRBV7-2 to TRBJ2-1, with TRBD2 identical over 10 bases. The CDR3 is 15 amino acids. The germline V gene has CDR1 SGHTA and CDR2 FQGNSA. V was pared by 5 bases and J by 8 bases, with 9 bases of the junction left unmatched. The CDR3 bases are TGTGCCAGCAGCCGTACTAGCGGGGCATGGGATGAGCAGTTCTTC. Amino acid sequence: CASSRTSGAWDEQFF.

This clonotype has a count of ten or more. The chain uses TRBV5-1 and TRBJ2-1; 7 nucleotides match TRBD2. Germline loops: CDR1 SGHRS, CDR2 YFSETQ. V shed 1 base, J shed 6 bases, and the junction held 7 bases outside the gene matches. This CDR3 contains 15 residues. The CDR3 reads CASSLNGLGRNEQFF. Here the CDR3 DNA reads TGCGCCAGCAGCTTGAACGGACTAGGGCGCAATGAGCAGTTCTTC.

The V call is TRBV7-9, the J call TRBJ2-7; 7 nucleotides line up with TRBD1. The trim removed 5 bases at V and 1 base at J, leaving 8 bases unmatched. In germline, CDR1 is SEHNR, CDR2 FQNEAQ (reference sequence). CDR3 size: 15 residues. This CDR3 is CASSGRGLSSYEQYF. CDR3 bases: TGTGCCAGCAGCGGAAGGGGGCTATCGTCCTACGAGCAGTACTTC.

The chain employs TRBV20-1 and TRBJ2-3; no firm D call. Germline CDR1 is DFQATT and CDR2 is SNEGSKA (reference sequence). This CDR3 comprises 14 residues. V dropped 6 bases and J dropped 3 bases, with 16 bases sitting between them. CDR3 sequence (DNA): TGCAGTGCCGGCACGCGTAAGTTGACAGATACGCAGTATTTT. Encoded protein: CSAGTRKLTDTQYF.

The table lists this clonotype with a count of one. The rearrangement joins TRBV6-2 or TRBV6-3 to TRBJ2-4; D is perhaps TRBD2 (6 bases). From germline, CDR1 is MNHEY and CDR2 SVGEGT. This CDR3 is built from 18 residues. V was cut by 2 bases and J by 0 bases, with 17 bases left in between. DNA of the CDR3: TGTGCCAGCAGTTACGGTGGTGGCGGGGTACTAGCCAAAAACATTCAGTACTTC. It yields the protein CASSYGGGGVLAKNIQYF.